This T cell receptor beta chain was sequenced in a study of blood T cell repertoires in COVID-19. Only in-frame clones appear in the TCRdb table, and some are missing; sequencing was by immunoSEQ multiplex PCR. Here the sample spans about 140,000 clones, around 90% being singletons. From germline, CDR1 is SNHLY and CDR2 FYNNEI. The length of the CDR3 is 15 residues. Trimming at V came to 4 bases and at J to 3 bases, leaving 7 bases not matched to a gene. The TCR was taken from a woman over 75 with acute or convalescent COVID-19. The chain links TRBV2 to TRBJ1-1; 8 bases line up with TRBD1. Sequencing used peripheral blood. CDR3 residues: CASSVRDRGDTEAFF. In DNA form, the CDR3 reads TGTGCCAGCAGTGTGAGAGACAGGGGTGACACTGAAGCTTTCTTT.